Listed below are T cell receptor beta chains from one sample, sequenced in a study of blood T cell repertoires in COVID-19. The data were produced by immunoSEQ multiplex PCR, yet TCRdb's version contains in-frame clones alone and is incomplete. The sample shows around 150,000 clones, 70% to 90% of them seen only once. Sequencing was performed on peripheral blood. These receptors were obtained from a man aged 40-50 years with acute or convalescent COVID-19. Both conserved end residues are part of each CDR3. The order of the fields is J gene, D gene, V gene, clone size, CDR3 protein, CDR3 DNA. A D gene is named only where the DNA matches it firmly. Size is omitted from some rows. Given values are once, few, many or a class for expanded clones.

j_call: TRBJ2-2; d_call: TRBD2; v_call: TRBV4-2; clone_size: once; cdr3_aa: CASSQARTSGNTGELFF; cdr3_nt: TGTGCCAGCAGCCAAGCTAGAACTAGCGGAAACACCGGGGAGCTGTTTTTT
j_call: TRBJ2-7; d_call: NA; v_call: TRBV18; clone_size: NA; cdr3_aa: CASSPHSEQYF; cdr3_nt: TGTGCCAGCTCACCCCATAGCGAGCAGTACTTC
j_call: TRBJ1-6; d_call: NA; v_call: TRBV27; clone_size: NA; cdr3_aa: CASSLSAANSPLHF; cdr3_nt: TGTGCCAGCAGTTTAAGTGCTGCGAATTCACCCCTCCACTTT
j_call: TRBJ1-2; d_call: NA; v_call: TRBV2; clone_size: NA; cdr3_aa: CASMRLSGYTF; cdr3_nt: TGTGCCAGCATGCGACTCAGTGGCTACACCTTC
j_call: TRBJ1-2; d_call: NA; v_call: TRBV5-4; clone_size: NA; cdr3_aa: CASSFGSNYGYTF; cdr3_nt: TGTGCCAGCAGCTTTGGCAGTAACTATGGCTACACCTTC
j_call: TRBJ1-1; d_call: NA; v_call: TRBV7-9; clone_size: NA; cdr3_aa: CASSDMHRTPEAFF; cdr3_nt: TGTGCCAGCAGCGATATGCACCGGACACCTGAAGCTTTCTTT
j_call: TRBJ2-5; d_call: TRBD2; v_call: TRBV5-4; clone_size: NA; cdr3_aa: CASSSNSGQETQYF; cdr3_nt: TGTGCCAGCAGCAGTAATAGCGGGCAAGAGACCCAGTACTTC
j_call: TRBJ2-5; d_call: TRBD2; v_call: TRBV5-6; clone_size: NA; cdr3_aa: CASSQGLAGGGTQYF; cdr3_nt: TGTGCCAGCAGCCAGGGACTAGCGGGGGGAGGGACCCAGTACTTC
j_call: TRBJ1-3; d_call: TRBD1; v_call: TRBV7-9; clone_size: NA; cdr3_aa: CASGQGWSKVENTIYF; cdr3_nt: TGTGCCAGTGGACAGGGGTGGTCAAAAGTAGAAAACACCATATATTTT
j_call: TRBJ2-1; d_call: NA; v_call: TRBV9; clone_size: NA; cdr3_aa: CASSADYYNDQFF; cdr3_nt: TGTGCCAGCAGCGCAGACTACTACAATGATCAGTTCTTC
j_call: TRBJ2-3; d_call: NA; v_call: TRBV1; clone_size: NA; cdr3_aa: CTSSQVSRTSGNPSRTDTQYF; cdr3_nt: TGCACCAGCAGCCAAGTTTCTCGGACTAGCGGAAACCCATCGCGCACAGATACGCAGTATTTT
j_call: TRBJ2-1; d_call: TRBD1; v_call: TRBV19; clone_size: NA; cdr3_aa: CASSADRGNEQFF; cdr3_nt: TGTGCCAGTAGCGCTGACAGGGGGAATGAGCAGTTCTTC
j_call: TRBJ1-3; d_call: NA; v_call: TRBV11-2; clone_size: NA; cdr3_aa: CASSLLSGSSGNTIYF; cdr3_nt: TGTGCCAGCAGCTTGCTCTCCGGTTCCTCTGGAAACACCATATATTTT
j_call: TRBJ2-1; d_call: NA; v_call: TRBV11-3; clone_size: NA; cdr3_aa: CASSLAESSWDEQFF; cdr3_nt: TGTGCCAGCAGCTTAGCCGAGTCTAGCTGGGATGAGCAGTTCTTC
j_call: TRBJ1-5; d_call: NA; v_call: TRBV5-1; clone_size: few; cdr3_aa: CASSEAPQGGSNQPQHF; cdr3_nt: TGCGCCAGCAGCGAGGCCCCACAGGGCGGAAGCAATCAGCCCCAGCATTTT
j_call: TRBJ2-7; d_call: TRBD1; v_call: TRBV7-3; clone_size: NA; cdr3_aa: CASSPDRGHEQYF; cdr3_nt: TGTGCCAGCAGCCCGGACAGGGGACACGAGCAGTACTTC